The 6 T cell receptor beta chains below come from one sample, sequenced in a study of cytomegalovirus exposure and HLA in healthy donors. Clones were sequenced by immunoSEQ multiplex PCR, and TCRdb holds only the in-frame ones, with some missing. The table has about 110,000 clones, roughly 90% seen once. Input material: PBMCs. Source of these receptors: a woman in her twenties or thirties in good health and CMV-seropositive.

V gene TRBV27 combines with J gene TRBJ2-5; 7 nucleotides line up with TRBD1. The CDR3 loop spans 14 amino acids. CDR1 MNHEY and CDR2 SMNVEV come from the germline V gene (reference sequence). V was clipped by 6 bases and J by 5 bases; unmatched bases: 9. CDR3 in DNA: TGTGCCAGCAGCTCTACAGGGGTTAGGGAGACCCAGTACTTC. This gives the protein CASSSTGVRETQYF.

The V and J genes are TRBV5-1 and TRBJ2-4, with D perhaps TRBD1 (5 bases). The germline CDR1 and CDR2 sequences are SGHRS and YFSETQ. This CDR3 has 15 amino acids. Trimming took off 0 bases at V and 0 bases at J, with 7 bases between the two ends. The CDR3 sequence is CASSLDRLAKNIQYF. CDR3 DNA sequence: TGCGCCAGCAGCTTGGACAGGCTAGCCAAAAACATTCAGTACTTC.

The V and J genes are TRBV6-5 and TRBJ1-4; TRBD1 aligns across 7 bases. Germline lookup yields CDR1 MNHEY and CDR2 SVGAGI. CDR3 length: 15 amino acids. V gave up 5 bases and J gave up 8 bases; unmatched junction bases: 11. For the CDR3, the DNA is TGTGCCAGCAGTACGGGACAGTCCGGTGGAGAAAAACTGTTTTTT. It specifies CASSTGQSGGEKLFF.

The J gene is TRBJ2-5, the V gene TRBV4-1; TRBD1 agrees at 8 bases. The V and J ends lost 6 bases and 3 bases, in that order; junction bases with no gene match: 6. Germline CDR1 and CDR2: MGHRA and YSYEKL. The CDR3 contains 14 residues. The CDR3 sequence: CASSYPGQEETQYF. The CDR3 DNA sequence: TGCGCCAGCAGTTACCCGGGACAGGAAGAGACCCAGTACTTC.

The chain recombines TRBV19 with TRBJ2-7, with TRBD1 matching over 10 bases. This CDR3 contains 15 residues. Losses at the gene ends were 3 bases for V and 2 bases for J; bases not matched to a gene: 4. Germline V gives CDR1 LNHDA, CDR2 SQIVND (reference sequence). The CDR3 spells CASSIDRGHPYEQYF. The CDR3 DNA is TGTGCCAGTAGTATCGACAGGGGGCATCCCTACGAGCAGTACTTC.

This clone was seen once. CDR3 coding DNA: TGCGCCAGCAGCTTGGTCGGGGGGTACGATGAAAAACTGTTTTTT. It is translated as CASSLVGGYDEKLFF. This chain joins TRBV5-1 and TRBJ1-4; D possibly corresponds to TRBD1 (5 bases). V gave up 0 bases and J gave up 6 bases, with 12 bases separating them. The CDR3 contains 15 residues. The V gene's germline CDR1 is SGHRS and CDR2 YFSETQ.